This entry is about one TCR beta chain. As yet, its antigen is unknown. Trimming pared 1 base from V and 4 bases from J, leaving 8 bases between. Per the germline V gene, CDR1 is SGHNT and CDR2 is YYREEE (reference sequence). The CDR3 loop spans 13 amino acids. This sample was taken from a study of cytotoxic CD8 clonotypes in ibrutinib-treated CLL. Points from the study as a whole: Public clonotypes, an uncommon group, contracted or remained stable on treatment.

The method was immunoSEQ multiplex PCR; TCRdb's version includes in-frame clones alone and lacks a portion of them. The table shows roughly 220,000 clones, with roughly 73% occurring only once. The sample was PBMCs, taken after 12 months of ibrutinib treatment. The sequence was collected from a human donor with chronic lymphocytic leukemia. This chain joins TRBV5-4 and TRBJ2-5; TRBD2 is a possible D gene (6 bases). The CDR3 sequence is CASSLYGGETQYF. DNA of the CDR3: TGTGCCAGCAGCTTGTACGGGGGAGAGACCCAGTACTTC.